This T cell receptor (beta chain) was captured in a study of cytomegalovirus exposure and HLA in healthy donors. Study-level points and caveats: TCR beta chains numbering under 200 were designated cytomegalovirus-associated.

Among the donors, all were healthy bone marrow donors. The PCR contained 60 Vbeta and 13 Jbeta primers. In the original workflow: Later analysis identified 65 million to 80 million unique TCR beta chains, about 10 million shared. Assay: immunoSEQ multiplex PCR; the TCRdb copy retains only in-frame clones and omits some. The DNA gave D and trimming, while V, J and clone size come from that table. This table holds over 150,000 clones, around 68% found once. The CDR3 is 14 amino acids. Germline CDR1 and CDR2: SSHAT and FNYEAQ (reference sequence). Trimming removed 5 bases from V and 0 bases from J, with 8 bases in between. The sample holds a few counts of this clone. Its antigen is not identified.

The sequence was collected from a man over 45 in good health and CMV-seronegative. The specimen was PBMCs. J is TRBJ2-1 and V is TRBV7-7; D is unresolved. The CDR3 DNA follows: TGTGCCAGCAGCCCCGACATCTCCTACAATGAGCAGTTCTTC. Translation gives CASSPDISYNEQFF.